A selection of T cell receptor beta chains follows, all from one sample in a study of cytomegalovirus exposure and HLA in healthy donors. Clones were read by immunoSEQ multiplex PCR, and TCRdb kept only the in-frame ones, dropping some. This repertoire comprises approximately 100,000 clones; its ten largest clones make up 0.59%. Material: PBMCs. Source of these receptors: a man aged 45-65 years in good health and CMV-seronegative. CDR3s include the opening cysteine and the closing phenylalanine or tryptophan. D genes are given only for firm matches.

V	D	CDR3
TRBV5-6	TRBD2	CASSLSGEETQYF
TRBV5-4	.	CASSSLTELYGYTF
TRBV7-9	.	CASGGQTMNTEAFF
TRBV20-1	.	CSAAQATGAFF
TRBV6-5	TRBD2	CASSYTGGETQYF
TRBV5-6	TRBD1	CASRPYGTVSYGQYF
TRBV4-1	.	CASSQLRGEKLFF
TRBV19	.	CASSARFDTEAFF
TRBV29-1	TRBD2	CSVTGLAGPLYNNEQFF
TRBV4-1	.	CASSKTSGVSYEQYF
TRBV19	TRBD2	CASSIGREGYNEQFF
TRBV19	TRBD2	CASSIAGGPGNEQFF
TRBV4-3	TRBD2	CASSLGRGGGTGELFF
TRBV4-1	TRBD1	CASSYTGTGDTEAFF
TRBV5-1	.	CASSLGTVQGSDNEKLFF
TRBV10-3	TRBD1	CASMSDREPNEKLFF
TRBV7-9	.	CASSLGTTEAFF
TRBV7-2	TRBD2	CASSPGLAGGLYEQYF
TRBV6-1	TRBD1	CASSEGQISREQYF
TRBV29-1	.	CSVESARGHLKNTEAFF
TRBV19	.	CASSSTGTLEQYF
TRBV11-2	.	CASSLIRGRTYEQYF
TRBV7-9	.	CASSPLSEQYF
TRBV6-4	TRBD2	CASSGKTSGYNEQFF
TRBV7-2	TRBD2	CASSLSGSKNEQYF
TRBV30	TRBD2	CAWSVGRGVLYF
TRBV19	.	CASSPRGEVYGYTF
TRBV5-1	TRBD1	CASSTGQAQETQYF
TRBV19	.	CASSVLSGGRYNSPLHF
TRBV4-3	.	CASSQDIGSIKTQYF
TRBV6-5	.	CASSPQGFDGYTF
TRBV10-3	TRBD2	CATRIAGGFTDTQYF
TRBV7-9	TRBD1	CASSYQGEAFF
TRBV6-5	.	CASSYSTSSYNEQFF
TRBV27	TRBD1	CASSPRQGANTGELFF